This is a list of T cell receptor beta chains from one sample in a study of blood T cells in healthy people across ages. TCRdb independently ran MiXCR on the 5' RACE reads; one entry per CDR3 protein. The sample holds hundreds of thousands of distinct CDR3 sequences, just under 25% seen once. The same specimen was also included in a second study, on T cells of mothers and their children.

The specimen was blood. These receptors originate from a boy younger than 18 in good health. The CDR3 runs from the conserved cysteine through the conserved F or W. Fields, in order: J gene, clone size, D gene, V gene, CDR3 DNA, CDR3 protein. The D gene is left open where the match is weak. Some rows have no size entry. The others give once, few or many, or a class for an expanded clone.

TRBJ2-1 | few | TRBD2 | TRBV4-1 | TGCGCCAGCAGCCTTAGCGGGGGGATGGGGAATGAGCAGTTCTTC | CASSLSGGMGNEQFF
TRBJ2-1 | few | TRBD2 | TRBV5-1 | TGCGCCAGCAGCCCTTGGACTAGCGGGAGGGACAATGAGCAGTTCTTC | CASSPWTSGRDNEQFF
TRBJ1-6 | NA | TRBD1 | TRBV5-4 | TGTGCCAGCCGGGTGGGACAGAACAATTCACCCCTCCACTTT | CASRVGQNNSPLHF
TRBJ2-5 | NA | TRBD2 | TRBV11-2 | TGTGCCAGCAGCCGCCCTATAGCGGGAGTGGAGACCCAGTACTTC | CASSRPIAGVETQYF
TRBJ1-2 | NA | NA | TRBV4-3 | TGCGCCAGCAGCCAAGTTGGAGGGTTCGGCTACACCTTC | CASSQVGGFGYTF
TRBJ1-6 | NA | NA | TRBV20-1 | TGCAGTGCTAGAGATTACACCGGCGAATGGTCACCCCTCCACTTT | CSARDYTGEWSPLHF
TRBJ2-1 | NA | TRBD2 | TRBV5-1 | TGCGCCAGCAGCTTCGCGGGGGGGCAGACTGAGCAGTTCTTC | CASSFAGGQTEQFF
TRBJ2-5 | few | NA | TRBV4-1 | TGCGCCAGCAGCCCCGTCGGGGTTTGGGGGGAGACCCAGTACTTC | CASSPVGVWGETQYF
TRBJ2-2 | once | NA | TRBV6-5 | TGTGCCAGCAGACGGGACGGAGTCACCGGGGAGCTGTTTTTT | CASRRDGVTGELFF
TRBJ2-5 | many | NA | TRBV29-1 | TGCAGCGTCGAACCCGGGACTGGAACGTATAACCGCTGGGACCAAGAGACCCAGTACTTC | CSVEPGTGTYNRWDQETQYF
TRBJ1-1 | once | NA | TRBV5-1 | TGCGCCAGCAGCCAGGCTTGGGGGCTAGACACTGAAGCTTTCTTT | CASSQAWGLDTEAFF
TRBJ2-1 | NA | NA | TRBV4-2 | TGTGCCAGCAGCCAGGATATCAGGGGCGAGCAGTTCTTC | CASSQDIRGEQFF
TRBJ2-7 | NA | TRBD2 | TRBV4-2 | TGTGCCAGCAGGCGACTAGCGGGGGACTCCTACGAGCAGTACTTC | CASRRLAGDSYEQYF
TRBJ2-3 | NA | TRBD2 | TRBV20-1 | TGCAGTGCCCCACGCCGACTAGCGGAACTCACAGATACGCAGTATTTT | CSAPRRLAELTDTQYF
TRBJ2-7 | NA | TRBD2 | TRBV29-1 | TGCAGCGTTGTTGGGGCTAGCGGGAGGGATCAGCAGTACTTC | CSVVGASGRDQQYF
TRBJ2-1 | NA | TRBD2 | TRBV7-9 | TGTGCCAGCAGACTAGGACTAGCGGGAGACAATGAGCAGTTCTTC | CASRLGLAGDNEQFF
TRBJ1-2 | NA | NA | TRBV21-1 | TGTGCCAGCAGCAAACAACACCGCCTCTATGGCTACACCTTC | CASSKQHRLYGYTF
TRBJ1-1 | NA | TRBD1 | TRBV6-2/TRBV6-3 | TGTGCCAGCAGCCGACAGGGTTGGGACACTGAAGCCTTCTTT | CASSRQGWDTEAFF
TRBJ2-1 | NA | NA | TRBV6-1 | TGTGCCAGCAGTGAATACGGTTATGAGCAGTTCTTC | CASSEYGYEQFF
TRBJ2-4 | NA | NA | TRBV12-3/TRBV12-4 | TGTGCCAGCATGGAGGGGGGGGCAGCCAAAAACATTCAGTACTTC | CASMEGGAAKNIQYF
TRBJ2-5 | NA | TRBD2 | TRBV27 | TGTGCCAGCGGACTAGCGGGGGCTTTCGGGGTGACCCAGTACTTC | CASGLAGAFGVTQYF
TRBJ2-7 | NA | TRBD1 | TRBV3-1 | TGTGCCAGCAGCCTCAACAGGGGGCCAGGCTACGAGCAGTACTTC | CASSLNRGPGYEQYF
TRBJ2-5 | few | NA | TRBV5-5 | TGTGCCAGCAGCTTTTCTCGCTTACAGGGTTCGGAGACCCAGTACTTC | CASSFSRLQGSETQYF
TRBJ1-1 | NA | NA | TRBV12-3/TRBV12-4 | TGTGCCAGCAGACTTTTCCTCATTGGCACTGAAGCTTTCTTT | CASRLFLIGTEAFF
TRBJ2-7 | NA | NA | TRBV21-1 | TGTGCCAGCAGCAAAGTGAAACAGGGGGGGGGTCCTCGATTTTACGAGCAGTACTTC | CASSKVKQGGGPRFYEQYF
TRBJ2-3 | NA | TRBD2 | TRBV6-5 | TGTGCCAGCAGTTACACTTCAGCGGGGCAAGGCACAGATACGCAGTATTTT | CASSYTSAGQGTDTQYF
TRBJ2-2 | few | TRBD2 | TRBV2 | TGTGCCAGCAGTCGACTTAGCGGGAGGGTACGAACCGGGGAGCTGTTTTTT | CASSRLSGRVRTGELFF
TRBJ2-7 | NA | NA | TRBV4-3 | TGCGCCAGCAGCCAAGATCGAGGGGGTAACTACGAGCAGTACTTC | CASSQDRGGNYEQYF
TRBJ1-5 | NA | NA | TRBV15 | TGTGCCACCAGCAGAGATCCTAGGAGTTGGCAGCCCCAGCATTTT | CATSRDPRSWQPQHF
TRBJ2-5 | NA | TRBD2 | TRBV3-1 | TGTGCCAGCAGCCAAGATTCTAGCGGGGGGGTCCAGTACTTC | CASSQDSSGGVQYF
TRBJ1-4 | NA | NA | TRBV2 | TGTGCCAGCAGTGAAGCGCTTCAACAGGGCCCAAGTCAAAAACTGTTTTTT | CASSEALQQGPSQKLFF
TRBJ1-4 | few | NA | TRBV7-2 | TGTGCCAGCAGCTTATATGGGGGGCTTGATGAAAAACTGTTTTTT | CASSLYGGLDEKLFF
TRBJ1-2 | once | TRBD1 | TRBV2 | TGTGCCAGCAGGGATACAGGGGTTGAAGGCTACACCTTC | CASRDTGVEGYTF
TRBJ1-3 | few | NA | TRBV7-2 | TGTGCCAGCAGGGTTACTAGGGGCTCTGGAAACACCATATATTTT | CASRVTRGSGNTIYF
TRBJ1-6 | NA | NA | TRBV3-1 | TGTGCCAGCAGCTGGGACTCGGACTCACCCCTCCACTTT | CASSWDSDSPLHF
TRBJ2-1 | few | NA | TRBV7-9 | TGTGCCAGCAGCTCAATGACAGGCGATGAGCAGTTCTTC | CASSSMTGDEQFF
TRBJ2-5 | NA | TRBD2 | TRBV7-2 | TGTGCCAGCAGCCCGGTCCTAGCGGGGGAAGAGACCCAGTACTTC | CASSPVLAGEETQYF
TRBJ2-5 | few | NA | TRBV5-6 | TGTGCCAGCAGCTTGGAGGGCAGAAAGGGAGAGACCCAGTACTTC | CASSLEGRKGETQYF
TRBJ2-7 | NA | NA | TRBV28 | TGTGCCAGCAGTCCCTCTCACGGGACTTTTTCCGGCTACGAGCAGTACTTC | CASSPSHGTFSGYEQYF
TRBJ2-7 | few | NA | TRBV3-1 | TGTGCCAGCAGCCAATCCCTGAAGGGCAGCGTGGGGGAGCAGTACTTC | CASSQSLKGSVGEQYF
TRBJ2-3 | NA | TRBD2 | TRBV7-9 | TGTGCCAGCAGCCTTAAGGGAGCGGGAGGCGATACGCAGTATTTT | CASSLKGAGGDTQYF
TRBJ1-2 | NA | NA | TRBV28 | TGTGCCAGCAGTTTCGGGACCCGAGCTGGGGGCTACACCTTC | CASSFGTRAGGYTF
TRBJ1-1 | NA | TRBD1 | TRBV7-3 | TGTGCCAGCAGCTTAAGAGGGGGCCTCACTGAAGCTTTCTTT | CASSLRGGLTEAFF
TRBJ2-1 | few | NA | TRBV2 | TGTGCCAGCAGTGAACAGGGGGGGACTACCCACAATGAGCAGTTCTTC | CASSEQGGTTHNEQFF
TRBJ2-7 | few | NA | TRBV29-1 | TGCAGCGCCGTTGGGGCTCCCTACGAGCAGTACTTC | CSAVGAPYEQYF
TRBJ2-1 | NA | NA | TRBV12-3/TRBV12-4 | TGTGCCAGCAATAACCAGGGCAGGGTCCGAATGGGGCAGTTCTTC | CASNNQGRVRMGQFF
TRBJ1-1 | few | NA | TRBV7-8 | TGTGCCAGCAGCCCCCATCGGGAGGAGAACACTGAAGCTTTCTTT | CASSPHREENTEAFF
TRBJ2-5 | few | TRBD2 | TRBV7-9 | TGTGCCAGCAGCCCTGCGGGGGCCCAGTACTTC | CASSPAGAQYF
TRBJ2-5 | NA | NA | TRBV9 | TGTGCCAGCAGCGAGAGGGGGGCGGCCCCAGAGACCCAGTACTTC | CASSERGAAPETQYF
TRBJ1-2 | NA | NA | TRBV20-1 | TGCAGTGCTAGACCCCCCTATGGCTACACCTTC | CSARPPYGYTF
TRBJ2-5 | few | TRBD2 | TRBV3-1 | TGTGCCAGCAGTGACGGGACTAGCGGCTACCAAGAGACCCAGTACTTC | CASSDGTSGYQETQYF
TRBJ2-5 | NA | NA | TRBV27 | TGTGCCAGCTCCAAGTTGTCGGGTGGGGAGACCCAGTACTTC | CASSKLSGGETQYF
TRBJ1-2 | NA | NA | TRBV12-3/TRBV12-4 | TGTGCCAGCGGGGACAAAGGACGTGGCTACACCTTC | CASGDKGRGYTF